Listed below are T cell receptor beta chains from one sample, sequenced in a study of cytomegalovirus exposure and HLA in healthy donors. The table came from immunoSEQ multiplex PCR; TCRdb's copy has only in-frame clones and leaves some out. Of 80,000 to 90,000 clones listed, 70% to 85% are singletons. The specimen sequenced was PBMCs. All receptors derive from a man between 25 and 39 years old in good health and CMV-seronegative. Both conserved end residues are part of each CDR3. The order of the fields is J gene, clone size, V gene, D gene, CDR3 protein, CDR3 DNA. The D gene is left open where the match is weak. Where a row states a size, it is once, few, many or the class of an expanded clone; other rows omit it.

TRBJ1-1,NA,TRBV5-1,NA,CASSLGGSTEAFF,TGCGCCAGCAGCCTAGGGGGTTCTACTGAAGCTTTCTTT
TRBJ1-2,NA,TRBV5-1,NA,CASSLDRAPGGYTF,TGCGCCAGCAGCTTGGACAGGGCCCCAGGCGGCTACACCTTC
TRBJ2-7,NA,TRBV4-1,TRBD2,CASSHSTSEYDEQYF,TGCGCCAGCAGCCATTCGACTAGCGAGTACGACGAGCAGTACTTC
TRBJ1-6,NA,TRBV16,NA,CASSQFPSSYNSPLHF,TGTGCCAGCAGCCAATTTCCGAGCTCCTATAATTCACCTCTCCACTTT
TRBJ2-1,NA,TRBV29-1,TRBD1,CSVELRDRGSDEQFF,TGCAGCGTTGAACTTAGGGACAGGGGGAGCGATGAGCAGTTCTTC
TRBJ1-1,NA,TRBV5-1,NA,CASSLAGDVTEAFF,TGCGCCAGCAGCTTGGCAGGGGACGTCACTGAAGCTTTCTTT
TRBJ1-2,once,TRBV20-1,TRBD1,CSAHRQGGYTF,TGCAGTGCTCACAGACAGGGTGGCTACACCTTC
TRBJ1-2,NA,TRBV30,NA,CAWTQGAGDGYTF,TGTGCCTGGACCCAAGGGGCAGGTGATGGCTACACCTTC
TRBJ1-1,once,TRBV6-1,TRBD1,CASSAGGSYRRTEAFF,TGTGCCAGCAGTGCAGGGGGCTCTTACCGTAGGACTGAAGCTTTCTTT
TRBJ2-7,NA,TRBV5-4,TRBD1,CASSLDRTGVNYEQYF,TGTGCCAGCAGCTTGGACAGGACAGGGGTAAACTACGAGCAGTACTTC
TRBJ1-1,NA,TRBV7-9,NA,CASSLATREDVDTEAFF,TGTGCCAGCAGCTTAGCGACCAGGGAGGATGTAGACACTGAAGCTTTCTTT
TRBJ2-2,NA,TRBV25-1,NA,CASSYRAAGELFF,TGTGCCAGCAGTTACAGGGCCGCCGGGGAGCTGTTTTTT
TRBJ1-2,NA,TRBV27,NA,CASSKFPDSHNGYTF,TGTGCCAGCAGTAAATTTCCCGACAGCCACAATGGCTACACCTTC
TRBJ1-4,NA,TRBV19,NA,CASSIDGGADEKLFF,TGTGCCAGTAGTATTGATGGAGGGGCGGATGAAAAACTGTTTTTT
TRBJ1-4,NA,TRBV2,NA,CASSRTGTQSATNEKLFF,TGTGCCAGCAGTAGAACCGGGACACAATCTGCAACTAATGAAAAACTGTTTTTT
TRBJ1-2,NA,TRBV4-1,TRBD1,CASSRMSKAGQGASANYGYTF,TGCGCCAGCAGCCGAATGTCAAAAGCCGGACAGGGGGCCTCAGCTAACTATGGCTACACCTTC
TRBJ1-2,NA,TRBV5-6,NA,CASSLTDRPGGYTF,TGTGCCAGCAGCTTGACCGACAGGCCGGGGGGCTACACCTTC
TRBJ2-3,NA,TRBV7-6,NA,CASSLRDSFAGDTQYF,TGTGCCAGCAGCTTACGAGACAGTTTCGCAGGGGATACGCAGTATTTT
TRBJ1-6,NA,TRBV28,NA,CASTGPQNSPLHF,TGTGCCAGCACTGGGCCTCAGAACTCACCCCTCCACTTT
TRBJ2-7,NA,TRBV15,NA,CATSRDLTGLTSFYYEQYF,TGTGCCACCAGCAGAGACTTAACAGGCTTAACCTCATTCTACTACGAGCAGTACTTC
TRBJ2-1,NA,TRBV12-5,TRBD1,CASGPGQGAVNEQFF,TGTGCTAGTGGCCCGGGACAGGGGGCGGTCAATGAGCAGTTCTTC